The source of this T cell receptor beta chain is a study of T cell responses to AZD1222 COVID-19 vaccine. The length of the CDR3 is 13 residues. Germline values: CDR1 LNHDA, CDR2 SQIVND (reference sequence). The V gene lost 3 bases and the J gene lost 10 bases, with 16 bases spanning the gap. Study results and caveats: Seropositive status at baseline applied to only a handful of AZD1222 recipients. Across spike, vaccine-associated CD4 TCRs were found, dominant at 160-218 and 743-854. Reportedly, nearly half of unique spike TCRs recognized epitopes outside B.1.351/B.1.1.7 mutations. Clonal diversity may have been underestimated in mostly white British donors.

Repertoires were generated with immunoSEQ multiplex PCR, while TCRdb's copy carries only in-frame clones and drops some. The table lists about 150,000 clones, 86% of them singletons. This clone was counted a single time. Its antigen is undetermined. The TCR originated in an adult in good health. This chain connects TRBV19 to TRBJ2-7, with D perhaps assigned TRBD1 or TRBD2 (6 bases each). The sequencing here drew on peripheral blood, taken on day 0 of MenACWY control vaccination. CDR3 DNA sequence: TGTGCCAGTAGTATGGTAACGGGGGCCTTTCAGTACTTC. It translates to CASSMVTGAFQYF. Full variable domain (remainder filled in from reference TRBV19 and TRBJ2-7): DGGITQSPKYLFRKEGQNVTLSCEQNLNHDAMYWYRQDPGQGLRLIYYSQIVNDFQKGDIAEGYSVSREKKESFPLTVTSAQKNPTAFYLCASSMVTGAFQYFGPGTRLTVT.